A single sample is the source of the 26 T cell receptor beta chains below, sequenced in a study of shared clonotypes between healthy human individuals. Libraries were prepared by immunoSEQ multiplex PCR; TCRdb keeps only in-frame clonotypes and omits some of them. The sample has hundreds of thousands of clones, roughly 77% seen once. Sample: PBMCs. These receptors were obtained from a woman in her 40s in good health. Some clones in this sample may be carry-over from other donors' samples.

In its sample, this clone was seen once. The V and J genes are TRBV19 and TRBJ2-3; no definite D call. The CDR3 length is 12 residues. Germline assignment: CDR1 LNHDA and CDR2 SQIVND (reference sequence). Trimming cost V 7 bases and J 14 bases, with 19 bases left between them. The CDR3 sequence is CASMGRESPLYF. For the CDR3, the DNA is TGTGCCAGTATGGGTCGTGAGTCCCCCCTGTATTTT.

This chain joins TRBV10-2 and TRBJ2-7; D unresolved. The V gene lost 5 bases and the J gene lost 3 bases, with 8 bases spanning the gap. Germline-derived CDR1 and CDR2 are WSHSY and SAAADI. The CDR3 runs 12 residues. The CDR3 spells CASSTPNYEQYF. The DNA for the CDR3 is TGCGCCAGCAGTACACCAAACTACGAGCAGTACTTC.

The chain couples TRBV25-1 to TRBJ2-7; 8 positions agree with TRBD1. Per the germline V gene, CDR1 is MGHDK and CDR2 is SYGVNS. This CDR3 has 13 amino acids. The J segment lost 6 bases and the V segment lost 5 bases, leaving 6 bases of the junction unmatched. CDR3 loop: CASSRTGWGEQYF. The CDR3 nucleotides read TGTGCCAGCAGTCGGACAGGGTGGGGCGAGCAGTACTTC.

For the CDR3, the DNA is TGTGCCAGCAGCCAAGATCGAGGGGTTCGTACAGGGGGCTCAGTCTCTGGGGCCAACGTCCTGACTTTC. This sequence encodes CASSQDRGVRTGGSVSGANVLTF. The V call is TRBV14, the J call TRBJ2-6, with TRBD1 matching 9 bases. J gave up 0 bases and V 0 bases, and 18 bases lay outside the gene matches. CDR1 is SGHDN, CDR2 FVKESK, per germline. There are 23 residues in the CDR3.

The V gene is TRBV5-6, the J gene TRBJ2-7; TRBD1 agrees at 8 bases. Germline loops: CDR1 SGHDT, CDR2 YYEEEE. The CDR3 totals 16 residues. Trimming at V came to 1 base and at J to 2 bases, leaving 8 bases not matched to a gene. The DNA for the CDR3 is TGTGCCAGCAGCTTGAGTACCTTACAGGGGGCCTACGAGCAGTACTTC. Translated, it gives CASSLSTLQGAYEQYF.

This clone was recorded only once. J is TRBJ1-1 and V is TRBV5-1; D is undetermined. The CDR3 has 16 amino acids. The germline CDR1 and CDR2 sequences are SGHRS and YFSETQ. Between the trimmed V and J ends, which lost 0 bases and 5 bases, there was a span of 17 bases. This CDR3 reads CASSLAVSQFKTEAFF. The CDR3 DNA follows: TGCGCCAGCAGCTTGGCCGTTTCACAGTTCAAGACTGAAGCTTTCTTT.

The chain carries TRBV19 and TRBJ2-2; 8 bases fit TRBD1. The CDR3 is made up of 14 amino acids. The ends lost 4 bases at V and 5 bases at J; junction bases unmatched: 3. The germline CDR1 and CDR2 sequences are LNHDA and SQIVND (reference sequence). CDR3 loop: CASSTGGGTGELFF. The DNA for the CDR3 is TGTGCCAGTAGTACAGGGGGCGGAACCGGGGAGCTGTTTTTT.

This clone was found a few times. CDR3 nucleotides: TGTGCCAGCAGTTTCCGAGGAACTGAAGCTTTCTTT. It codes for CASSFRGTEAFF. The V gene is TRBV6-5, the J gene TRBJ1-1; D gene unclear. Trimming removed 4 bases at V and 5 bases at J, with 8 bases between. Germline V gene sequence: CDR1 MNHEY, CDR2 SVGAGI. There are 12 residues in the CDR3.

The V call is TRBV6-1, the J call TRBJ2-7; 7 positions agree with TRBD1. Germline loops: CDR1 MNHNS, CDR2 SASEGT. The V and J ends lost 4 bases and 3 bases, in that order; junction bases with no gene match: 9. This CDR3 contains 15 residues. CDR3 in amino acids: CASSGYRGADYEQYF. In nucleotides, the CDR3 is TGTGCCAGCAGTGGGTACAGGGGCGCTGACTACGAGCAGTACTTC.

V and J are TRBV7-2 and TRBJ2-5; D not certain. Germline V gene data show CDR1 as SGHTA and CDR2 as FQGNSA. Trimming removed 5 bases from V and 1 base from J, with 5 bases in between. The CDR3 loop spans 12 amino acids. CDR3 protein: CASSPTQETQYF. As DNA, the CDR3 is TGTGCCAGCAGCCCCACCCAAGAGACCCAGTACTTC. The entire variable domain, with the rest obtained from reference TRBV7-2 and TRBJ2-5, is as follows: GAGVSQSPSNKVTEKGKDVELRCDPISGHTALYWYRQSLGQGLEFLIYFQGNSAPDKSGLPSDRFSAERTGGSVSTLTIQRTQQEDSAVYLCASSPTQETQYFGPGTRLLVL.

The rearrangement uses TRBV28 and TRBJ2-7; TRBD1 matches 7 bases. Per germline, CDR1 MDHEN and CDR2 SYDVKM. V lost 5 bases and J lost 4; bases outside the gene matches: 17. CDR3 length equals 17 residues. Here the CDR3 DNA reads TGTGCCAGCAGTCCACGAGGGATGGGCAGGGGGACATACGAGCAGTACTTC. Amino acid sequence: CASSPRGMGRGTYEQYF. Full variable domain (missing parts from reference TRBV28 and TRBJ2-7): DVKVTQSSRYLVKRTGEKVFLECVQDMDHENMFWYRQDPGLGLRLIYFSYDVKMKEKGDIPEGYSVSREKKERFSLILESASTNQTSMYLCASSPRGMGRGTYEQYFGPGTRLTVT.

The gene calls are TRBV6-1 and TRBJ1-5; no firm D call. Trimming removed 2 bases at V and 0 bases at J, with 11 bases between. Per germline, CDR1 MNHNS and CDR2 SASEGT. The CDR3 totals 16 residues. Here the CDR3 reads CASSERGANSNQPQHF. The CDR3 nucleotides are TGTGCCAGCAGTGAAAGAGGAGCAAATAGCAATCAGCCCCAGCATTTT.

This clone came up a few times. Other DNA variants within this sample encode the same CDR3. This chain joins TRBV28 and TRBJ2-7, with D possibly being TRBD2 (5 bases). Germline CDR1 is MDHEN and CDR2 is SYDVKM. This CDR3 is built from 13 residues. With 3 bases removed from V and 4 bases from J, the gap between germline ends came to 10 bases. This chain's CDR3 is CASSLGGRYEQYF. The DNA of the CDR3 is TGTGCCAGCAGTTTGGGCGGGCGGTACGAGCAGTACTTC.

This rearrangement joins TRBV7-9 to TRBJ2-7, with TRBD2 matching 9 bases. The CDR3 runs to 14 residues. V lost 3 bases and J lost 5; bases outside the gene matches: 5. The germline gives CDR1 SEHNR, CDR2 FQNEAQ (reference sequence). Written as DNA, the CDR3 is TGTGCCAGCAGCTTTCGGGCTAGCGGGAACGAGCAGTACTTC. Translation: CASSFRASGNEQYF.

The chain couples TRBV2 to TRBJ2-7; TRBD1 might be the D (6 bases). CDR1 and CDR2 from the germline V gene are SNHLY and FYNNEI. The CDR3 runs to 12 residues. V was cut by 5 bases and J by 6 bases, with 11 bases left in between. CDR3 amino acids: CASSNTGFEQYF. The CDR3 DNA reads TGTGCCAGCAGTAATACAGGGTTCGAGCAGTACTTC.

V is TRBV27 and J is TRBJ2-7; TRBD2 matches 9 bases. The CDR3 contains 13 residues. CDR1 and CDR2 (germline): MNHEY, SMNVEV (reference sequence). The V gene end was trimmed by 6 bases and the J gene end by 7 bases; junction bases not matched to a gene: 7. The CDR3 DNA follows: TGTGCCAGCAGGATTCTAGCGGGACGTGAGCAGTACTTC. Amino acids: CASRILAGREQYF.

Note on this clone: With only one base between it and a far larger clone, this is likely a read error. The chain carries TRBV30 and TRBJ1-1; weak D call: TRBD1 (5 bases). The CDR3 runs 11 residues. Germline V gives CDR1 GTSNPN, CDR2 SVGIG (reference sequence). CDR3 sequence (DNA): TGTGCCTGGAGGGACATGACTGAAGCTCTCTTT. Amino acid sequence: CAWRDMTEALF. Supplemented by reference TRBV30 and TRBJ1-1, the full variable domain reads SQTIHQWPATLVQPVGSPLSLECTVEGTSNPNLYWYRQAAGRGLQLLFYSVGIGQISSEVPQNLSASRPQDRQFILSSKKLLLSDSGFYLCAWRDMTEALFGQGTRLTVV.

The chain links TRBV4-3 to TRBJ2-3; D is tentatively TRBD1 or TRBD2 (5 bases each). Trimming removed 0 bases from V and 8 bases from J, with 12 bases in between. Germline loops: CDR1 LGHNA, CDR2 YSLEER. This CDR3 comprises 14 residues. CDR3 nucleotide sequence: TGCGCCAGCAGCCAAGATCCCGGGACGGGTACGCAGTATTTT. Translating it yields CASSQDPGTGTQYF.

This clone was counted only a few times. V usage is TRBV2 and J usage is TRBJ1-2; no clear D gene. Germline V CDR1 and CDR2: SNHLY, FYNNEI. The V and J ends lost 4 bases and 2 bases respectively, with 8 bases between them. The CDR3 is 13 amino acids. The CDR3 region has the DNA TGTGCCAGCAGTGTTAGTCCGAACTATGGCTACACCTTC. As protein: CASSVSPNYGYTF.

This clone was detected ten times or more. The chain couples TRBV7-8 to TRBJ2-1; D gene uncertain. Trimming pared 1 base from V and 2 bases from J, leaving 9 bases between. This CDR3 has 15 residues. Germline assignment: CDR1 SGHVS and CDR2 FQNEAQ. This CDR3 is CASSLVPEAYNEQFF. In DNA, the CDR3 is TGTGCCAGCAGCTTAGTTCCAGAGGCCTACAATGAGCAGTTCTTC. The whole variable domain, remainder taken from reference TRBV7-8 and TRBJ2-1, is GAGVSQSPRYKVAKRGQDVALRCDPISGHVSLFWYQQALGQGPEFLTYFQNEAQLDKSGLPSDRFFAERPEGSVSTLKIQRTQQEDSAVYLCASSLVPEAYNEQFFGPGTRLTVL.

This chain links TRBV28 with TRBJ2-7, with D perhaps TRBD1 or TRBD2 (7 bases each). CDR1 is MDHEN and CDR2 is SYDVKM in the germline V gene. Trimming took 6 bases from V and 8 from J, leaving 17 bases between them. This CDR3 spans 13 amino acids. CDR3 in amino acids: CASSLWEGAKQYF. In nucleotides, the CDR3 is TGTGCCAGCAGCCTTTGGGAGGGGGCTAAGCAGTACTTC.

The chain couples TRBV2 to TRBJ1-1; 8 nucleotides line up with TRBD1. Germline V lookup: CDR1 SNHLY, CDR2 FYNNEI. The CDR3 length is 15 residues. V was clipped by 4 bases and J by 1 base; unmatched bases: 5. CDR3 amino acids: CASSVQGVGNTEAFF. In nucleotides, the CDR3 is TGTGCCAGCAGTGTACAGGGGGTGGGGAACACTGAAGCTTTCTTT.

The genes are TRBV7-9 and TRBJ2-7, with D uncertain. This CDR3 is built from 13 residues. The ends were cut back, 0 bases at V and 4 bases at J, with 7 bases in the middle. The V gene's germline CDR1 is SEHNR and CDR2 FQNEAQ (reference sequence). The CDR3 loop is CASSLASWYEQYF. DNA for the CDR3: TGTGCCAGCAGCTTAGCGTCGTGGTACGAGCAGTACTTC.

The table lists this clone with a count of one. The rearrangement uses TRBV30 and TRBJ2-7; possibly TRBD2 for D (6 bases). V lost 4 bases, J lost 2 bases, and 15 bases lay in between. The CDR3 length is 14 residues. Germline values: CDR1 GTSNPN, CDR2 SVGIG (reference sequence). This CDR3 is CAWNAGTATYEQYF. The CDR3 nucleotides are TGTGCCTGGAATGCCGGGACTGCTACCTACGAGCAGTACTTC.

V usage is TRBV28 and J usage is TRBJ2-5; D is possibly TRBD2 (5 bases). Trimming stripped 6 bases from V and 1 base from J, with 15 bases between. The length of the CDR3 is 15 residues. CDR1 and CDR2 (germline): MDHEN, SYDVKM. The CDR3 DNA is TGTGCCAGCAGCCCCATGGGAGTGCCCCAAGAGACCCAGTACTTC. Residues: CASSPMGVPQETQYF.

The J gene is TRBJ1-1, the V gene TRBV10-3, with no clear D. Germline CDR1 is ENHRY and CDR2 is SYGVKD. There are 13 residues in the CDR3. The ends were cut back, 3 bases at V and 0 bases at J, with 5 bases in the middle. The CDR3 is CAISDRMNTEAFF. The DNA of the CDR3 is TGTGCCATCAGTGACCGAATGAACACTGAAGCTTTCTTT.